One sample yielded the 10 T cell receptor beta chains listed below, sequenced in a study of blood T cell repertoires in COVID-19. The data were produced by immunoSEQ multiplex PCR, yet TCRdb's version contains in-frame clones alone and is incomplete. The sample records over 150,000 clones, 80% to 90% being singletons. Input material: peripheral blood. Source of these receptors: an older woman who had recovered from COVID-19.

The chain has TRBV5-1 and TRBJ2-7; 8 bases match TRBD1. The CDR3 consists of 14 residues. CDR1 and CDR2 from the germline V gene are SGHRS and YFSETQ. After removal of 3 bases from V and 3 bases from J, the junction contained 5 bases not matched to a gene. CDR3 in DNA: TGCGCCAGCAGCTCGGGACAGGTTCTCTACGAGCAGTACTTC. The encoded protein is CASSSGQVLYEQYF.

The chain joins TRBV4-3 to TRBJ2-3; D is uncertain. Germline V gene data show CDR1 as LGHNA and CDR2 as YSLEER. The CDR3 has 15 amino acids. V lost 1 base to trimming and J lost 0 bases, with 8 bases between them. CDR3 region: CASSQATTSTDTQYF. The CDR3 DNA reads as TGCGCCAGCAGCCAAGCCACGACTAGCACAGATACGCAGTATTTT.

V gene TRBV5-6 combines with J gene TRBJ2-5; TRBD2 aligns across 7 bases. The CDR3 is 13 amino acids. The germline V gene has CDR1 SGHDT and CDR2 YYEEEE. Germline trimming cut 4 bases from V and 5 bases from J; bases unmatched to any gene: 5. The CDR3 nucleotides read TGTGCCAGCAGCCTAGAGCGGGGTGAGACCCAGTACTTC. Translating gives CASSLERGETQYF.

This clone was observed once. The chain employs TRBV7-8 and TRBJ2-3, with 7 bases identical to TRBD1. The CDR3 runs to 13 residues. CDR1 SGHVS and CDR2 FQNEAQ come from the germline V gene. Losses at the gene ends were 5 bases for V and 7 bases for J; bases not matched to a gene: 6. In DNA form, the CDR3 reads TGTGCCAGCAGCAGAGGACAGGCGAATACGCAGTATTTT. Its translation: CASSRGQANTQYF.

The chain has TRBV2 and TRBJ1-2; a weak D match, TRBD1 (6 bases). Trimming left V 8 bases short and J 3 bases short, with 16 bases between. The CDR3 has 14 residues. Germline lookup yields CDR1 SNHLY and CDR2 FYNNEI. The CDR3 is CASPAQGGDYGYTF. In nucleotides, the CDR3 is TGTGCCAGCCCAGCACAGGGTGGGGACTATGGCTACACCTTC.

The DNA of the CDR3 is TGCGCCAGCAGCTTGGGACAATCAACTAATGAAAAACTGTTTTTT. Translating it yields CASSLGQSTNEKLFF. The V and J genes are TRBV5-1 and TRBJ1-4; D uncertain. Trimming stripped 0 bases from V and 0 bases from J, with 6 bases between. This CDR3 comprises 15 residues. Germline-derived CDR1 and CDR2 are SGHRS and YFSETQ.

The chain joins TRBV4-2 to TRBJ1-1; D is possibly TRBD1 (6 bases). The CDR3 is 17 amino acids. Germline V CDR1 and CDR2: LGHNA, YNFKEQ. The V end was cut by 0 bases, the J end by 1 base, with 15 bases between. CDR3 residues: CASSQDPPGRGNTEAFF. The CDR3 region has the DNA TGTGCCAGCAGCCAAGATCCCCCGGGCAGGGGGAACACTGAAGCTTTCTTT.

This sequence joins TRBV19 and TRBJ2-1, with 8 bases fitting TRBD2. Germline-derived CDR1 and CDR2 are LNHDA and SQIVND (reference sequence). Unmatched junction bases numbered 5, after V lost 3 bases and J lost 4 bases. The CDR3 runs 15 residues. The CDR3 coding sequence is TGTGCCAGTAGTATGGCTAGCGGGCGTTACAATGAGCAGTTCTTC. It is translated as CASSMASGRYNEQFF.

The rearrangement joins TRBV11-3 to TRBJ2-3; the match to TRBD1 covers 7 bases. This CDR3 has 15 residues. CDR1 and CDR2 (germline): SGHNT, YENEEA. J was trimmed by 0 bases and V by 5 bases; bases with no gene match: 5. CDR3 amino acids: CASSRGQFSTDTQYF. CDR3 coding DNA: TGTGCCAGCAGCCGGGGACAGTTTAGCACAGATACGCAGTATTTT. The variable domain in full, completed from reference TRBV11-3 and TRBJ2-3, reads EAGVVQSPRYKIIEKKQPVAFWCNPISGHNTLYWYLQNLGQGPELLIRYENEEAVDDSQLPKDRFSAERLKGVDSTLKIQPAELGDSAVYLCASSRGQFSTDTQYFGPGTRLTVL.

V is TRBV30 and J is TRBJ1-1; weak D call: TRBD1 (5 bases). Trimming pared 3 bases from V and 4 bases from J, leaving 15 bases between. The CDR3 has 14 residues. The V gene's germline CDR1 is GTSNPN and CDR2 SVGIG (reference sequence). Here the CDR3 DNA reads TGTGCCTGGAGCCCCGTCGGGGGGGGCACTGAAGCTTTCTTT. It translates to CAWSPVGGGTEAFF.